These 12 T cell receptor beta chains were sequenced from one sample in a study of cytomegalovirus exposure and HLA in healthy donors. With 60 Vbeta and 13 Jbeta primers, the PCR was carried out. Clones were read by immunoSEQ multiplex PCR, and TCRdb kept only the in-frame ones, dropping some. Of about 130,000 clones in the sample, around three quarters are singletons; the top ten hold 1%. Sequencing was performed on PBMCs. All receptors derive from a man between 40 and 49 years old in good health and CMV-seronegative.

This rearrangement joins TRBV19 to TRBJ1-5; D is unresolved. Germline CDR1 LNHDA, CDR2 SQIVND (reference sequence). Trimming cost V 5 bases and J 7 bases, with 18 bases left between them. The CDR3 is made up of 15 amino acids. The CDR3 DNA is TGTGCCAGTAGTCTGATGGGATGGGAGGACCAGCCCCAGCATTTT. Protein product: CASSLMGWEDQPQHF.

The chain combines TRBV19 with TRBJ2-2; a weak D match, TRBD1 (5 bases). In germline, CDR1 is LNHDA, CDR2 SQIVND (reference sequence). This CDR3 has 16 amino acids. V was cut by 4 bases and J by 0 bases, with 12 bases left in between. In DNA, the CDR3 is TGTGCCAGTAGTACCAGGGTTCCCACGAACACCGGGGAGCTGTTTTTT. Its protein product is CASSTRVPTNTGELFF. The whole variable domain, remainder taken from reference TRBV19 and TRBJ2-2, is DGGITQSPKYLFRKEGQNVTLSCEQNLNHDAMYWYRQDPGQGLRLIYYSQIVNDFQKGDIAEGYSVSREKKESFPLTVTSAQKNPTAFYLCASSTRVPTNTGELFFGEGSRLTVL.

The V and J genes are TRBV9 and TRBJ2-6, with 7 bases matching TRBD2. CDR3 length: 19 amino acids. Germline lookup yields CDR1 SGDLS and CDR2 YYNGEE. Trimming took 1 base from V and 1 from J; bases not matched to a gene: 11. CDR3 sequence (DNA): TGTGCCAGCAGCGTATTTCGGGGGAGGGACCCATCTGGGGCCAACGTCCTGACTTTC. Translating gives CASSVFRGRDPSGANVLTF.

A few counts support this clone. The gene calls are TRBV30 and TRBJ2-7, with 9 bases aligning to TRBD1. Germline V gives CDR1 GTSNPN, CDR2 SVGIG (reference sequence). This CDR3 is 12 amino acids long. J was trimmed by 7 bases and V by 2 bases; bases with no gene match: 3. CDR3 nucleotide sequence: TGTGCCTGGAGTTTGACAGGGGGAGAGCAGTACTTC. This gives the protein CAWSLTGGEQYF.

The chain joins TRBV6-6 to TRBJ2-7; 11 nucleotides line up with TRBD2. Germline V gene data show CDR1 as MNHNY and CDR2 as SVGAGI (reference sequence). The CDR3 has 16 amino acids. V lost 0 bases to trimming and J lost 4 bases; unmatched junction nucleotides: 5. Written as DNA, the CDR3 is TGTGCCAGCAGTTACTCGACTAGCGGGATGGGGTACGAGCAGTACTTC. This encodes CASSYSTSGMGYEQYF.

V gene TRBV2 combines with J gene TRBJ2-7; D is unclear. Germline lookup yields CDR1 SNHLY and CDR2 FYNNEI. CDR3 length: 12 amino acids. With 3 bases removed from V and 2 bases from J, the gap between germline ends came to 5 bases. CDR3 sequence reads: CASSEAAYEQYF. In DNA form, the CDR3 reads TGTGCCAGCAGTGAGGCTGCCTACGAGCAGTACTTC.

The chain is built from TRBV12-5 and TRBJ2-7; TRBD1 agrees at 11 bases. The CDR3 contains 14 residues. The germline V gene has CDR1 LGHNT and CDR2 FRNRAP. V was pared by 7 bases and J by 2 bases, with 4 bases of the junction left unmatched. The CDR3: CASAQGQGAYEQYF. The CDR3 coding sequence is TGTGCTAGTGCCCAGGGACAGGGGGCCTACGAGCAGTACTTC.

V gene TRBV28 combines with J gene TRBJ1-4; D remains unclear. This CDR3 has 14 residues. Trimming left V 8 bases short and J 0 bases short, with 10 bases between. Looked up from germline, CDR1 is MDHEN and CDR2 is SYDVKM. In DNA, the CDR3 is TGTGCCAGCGGCCTAGGTGCAACTAATGAAAAACTGTTTTTT. This encodes CASGLGATNEKLFF.

The chain uses TRBV2 and TRBJ2-1; tentative D call: TRBD1 (6 bases). Trimming removed 8 bases at V and 0 bases at J, with 17 bases between. This CDR3 has 16 residues. The germline CDR1 and CDR2 sequences are SNHLY and FYNNEI. The CDR3 sequence: CASGLGAGASYNEQFF. Written as DNA, the CDR3 is TGTGCCAGCGGTTTGGGGGCAGGGGCCTCCTACAATGAGCAGTTCTTC.

In DNA form, the CDR3 reads TGTGCCAGCAGCTTAAGAATTTTTCCGGGACAGGGTCTAAACATTCAGTACTTC. Translating gives CASSLRIFPGQGLNIQYF. V is TRBV11-2 and J is TRBJ2-4; 9 bases match TRBD1. Germline V lookup: CDR1 SGHAT, CDR2 FQNNGV. J lost 6 bases, V lost 2 bases, and 14 bases had no gene match. The CDR3 is made up of 18 amino acids.

V usage is TRBV2 and J usage is TRBJ2-6; D is unresolved. V was clipped by 5 bases and J by 3 bases, with 8 bases between them. The germline gives CDR1 SNHLY, CDR2 FYNNEI. The CDR3 is 14 residues long. CDR3 amino acids: CASSLEDGANVLTF. The CDR3 region has the DNA TGTGCCAGCAGTCTAGAAGATGGGGCCAACGTCCTGACTTTC.

This rearrangement joins TRBV28 to TRBJ2-1; 7 bases line up with TRBD2. Looked up from germline, CDR1 is MDHEN and CDR2 is SYDVKM. CDR3 length: 14 residues. Trimming removed 4 bases from V and 0 bases from J; junction bases left unmatched: 0. The CDR3 is CASSWGGSYNEQFF. The CDR3 bases are TGTGCCAGCAGTTGGGGGGGCTCCTACAATGAGCAGTTCTTC.